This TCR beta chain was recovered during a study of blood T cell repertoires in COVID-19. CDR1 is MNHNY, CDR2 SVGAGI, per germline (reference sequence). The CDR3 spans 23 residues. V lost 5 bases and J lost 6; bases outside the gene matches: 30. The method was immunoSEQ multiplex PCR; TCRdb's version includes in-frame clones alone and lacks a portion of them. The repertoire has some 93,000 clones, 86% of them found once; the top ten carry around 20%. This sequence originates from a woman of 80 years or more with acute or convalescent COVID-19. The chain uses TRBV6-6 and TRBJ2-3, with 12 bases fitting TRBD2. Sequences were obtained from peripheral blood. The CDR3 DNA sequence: TGTGCCAGCAGTCCTTCGGGCCGCTCCGGGCTAGCGGGGGGGACGGTTGTGTGGGATACGCAGTATTTT. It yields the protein CASSPSGRSGLAGGTVVWDTQYF.